This TCR beta chain was retrieved from a study of blood T cells in healthy people across ages (dated by TCRdb to the mid-2010s). In terms of the full investigation: In model experiments, template switching captured roughly one uniquely barcoded TCR beta cDNA molecule for every two T cells. Two additional independent replicas of 1 million unique cDNA reads from the same blood draw were analyzed for two donors (one aged 18 to 30 and one aged 80 or older). Four age groups were formed from the donors: young (average 16 years), middle-aged (just under 40), aged (roughly 59) and long-lived (approximately 78). Donors of different ages were randomly distributed across sequencing lanes to avoid experimental bias. Using deep sequencing normalized with unique cDNA molecular identifiers, the study measured how TCR beta repertoire diversity changes with age.

As regards this clonotype: Its recognized antigen is unknown. Base qualities are not provided; no much larger clone lies one nucleotide away.

The method was 5' RACE. TCRdb lists the instrument as Illumina HiSeq 2500. A second PCR of about 7 to 12 cycles was run with a J-beta primer mix and a sample-barcoded 5' primer. A unique molecular identifier was introduced onto each TCR beta cDNA molecule by a template-switch 5' adaptor carrying 12 random nucleotides. At least 3 million CDR3-containing paired-end reads were obtained from each sample. All of the RNA was converted into first-strand cDNA using the Mint cDNA synthesis kit, with a TRBC-specific oligonucleotide serving as the primer. Following uracil-DNA glycosylase treatment, a first 18-cycle PCR with universal primers M1SS and BC2_uni_R was performed on all cDNA. The authors' pipeline ran thus. For normalization, 1 million high-quality reads, each with a distinct molecular identifier, were randomly selected from each sample. Reads sharing molecular identifiers were discarded rather than binned into consensus sequences. MiTCR, run with a Q25 quality threshold and the strictest error-elimination algorithm, handled CDR3 identification, clonotype clustering and error correction. A nonparametric unseen species model with Euler transformation was used to estimate lower-bound total TCR beta diversity. TCRdb took the public reads, trimmed them with fastp at Q25, ran MiXCR for clone calling and kept in-frame beta chains. CDR3 protein sequences are deduplicated, and each keeps its most common genes and DNA. In this record, the V and J calls reflect TCRdb's handling and not the investigators' own analysis. This sample holds under 800,000 distinct CDR3 sequences; approximately 43% were observed only once. Together, the top ten hold roughly 20% of the sample.

V ends up 4 bases short and J 5 bases short, with an unmatched junction base count of 11. From the germline V gene, CDR1 is SGDLS and CDR2 is YYNGEE. The CDR3 spans 15 residues, from the cysteine through the phenylalanine. Only CDR3 DNA remains: 45 bases, in frame from the first base. Broader findings and caveats from the paper: Because donor CMV infection status was unknown, age-related changes in expanded clonotypes were potentially confounded. Because profiling used bulk unsorted PBMCs, naive and antigen-experienced compartments could not be compared conclusively. The percentage of naive T cells measured by flow cytometry correlated strongly with observed TCR beta diversity. Total diversity estimates from one million sequenced T cells were considered lower bounds and underestimates. As age increased, observed TCR beta diversity per million T cells dropped in a roughly linear way, and a significant reduction was already evident by age 40. The long-lived group showed more naive CD4+ T cells, fewer expanded clones and increased TCR diversity than the aged group, suggesting age selection.

The donors were roughly 38 Caucasian individuals from Russia, aged 6 to 90 years, who were systemically healthy. About 10 milliliters of peripheral blood were collected from each donor into EDTA-treated Vacutainer tubes. Ficoll-Paque density-gradient centrifugation was used to isolate PBMCs, with at least 6.5 million per sample. Total RNA was extracted from PBMCs with Trizol reagent, with at least 6 micrograms obtained per sample. For every donor, flow cytometry on a PBMC aliquot measured the percentage of naive CD45RAhigh/CD27high T cells. The chain employs TRBV9 and TRBJ1-1; 7 bases in between match TRBD1. The receptor was isolated from a woman aged 55-70 years in good health. Sequencing was performed on blood. The DNA sequence follows: TGTGCCAGCAGCTCCCCCAACAGGGGTAGGACTGAAGCTTTCTTT. This yields the protein CASSSPNRGRTEAFF.